One and the same sample provided the 22 T cell receptor beta chains below, sequenced in a study of human T cells and chemical hapten exposure. Time point defined: patch test 1, 2 weeks after DPC sensitization. Sample treatment: therapeutic diphenylcyclopropenone sensitization with weekly scalp DPC. Using its own MiXCR run on the RACE reads, TCRdb lists one record per CDR3 protein. The sample contains about 83,000 distinct CDR3 sequences, around 7.8% of which appear only once. Sample: whole blood, taken in connection with sensitization to the hapten diphenylcyclopropenone (DPC). The receptors stem from a woman in her 30s with alopecia areata. Some clones in this sample may be carry-over from other donors' samples.

This clonotype was recorded many times. V and J are TRBV14 and TRBJ1-1, with a tentative D call TRBD1 (6 bases). This CDR3 spans 15 amino acids. V lost 4 bases to trimming and J lost 3 bases, with 15 bases between them. Germline values: CDR1 SGHDN, CDR2 FVKESK. CDR3 loop: CASSLHLQGYTEAFF. The CDR3 DNA sequence: TGTGCCAGCAGCCTTCACCTACAGGGATACACTGAAGCTTTCTTT.

This clonotype has at least ten counts. The chain uses TRBV12-3 or TRBV12-4 and TRBJ2-7; the D gene is possibly TRBD1 (6 bases). Trimming shortened V by 4 bases and J by 6 bases, and 10 bases separated the two germline ends. The CDR3 spans 12 residues. The CDR3 DNA is TGTGCCAGCAGTTGGACAGCCTCCGAGCAGTACTTC. This gives the protein CASSWTASEQYF.

The table lists this clonotype with many counts. The rearrangement joins TRBV11-2 to TRBJ1-4, with D perhaps TRBD1 (5 bases). In germline, CDR1 is SGHAT, CDR2 FQNNGV. This CDR3 has 15 residues. V was trimmed by 5 bases and J by 7 bases, leaving 17 bases between them. CDR3: CASSTKRERGEKLFF. DNA for the CDR3: TGTGCCAGCAGCACGAAACGGGAGAGGGGTGAAAAACTGTTTTTT.

This clonotype appeared many times. The CDR3 loop reads CSASQLLGGVSYNEQFF. CDR3 coding DNA: TGCAGTGCTAGCCAATTACTGGGTGGGGTTTCCTACAATGAGCAGTTCTTC. The chain couples TRBV20-1 to TRBJ2-1, with D unresolved. The CDR3 has 17 amino acids. Trimming took 3 bases from V and 1 from J, leaving 19 bases between them. CDR1 is DFQATT, CDR2 SNEGSKA, per germline (reference sequence).

J is TRBJ2-3 and V is TRBV5-4; no clear D. The V and J ends lost 7 bases and 1 base respectively, with 13 bases between them. The length of the CDR3 is 14 residues. The V gene's germline CDR1 is SGHNT and CDR2 YYREEE (reference sequence). The CDR3 DNA reads TGTGCCAGCGCCAAACGGCAGGGCACAGATACGCAGTATTTT. Its protein is CASAKRQGTDTQYF.

This clonotype was observed at least ten times. V is TRBV5-4 and J is TRBJ2-3; unclear D gene. Germline V gene sequence: CDR1 SGHNT, CDR2 YYREEE (reference sequence). CDR3 length equals 12 residues. V dropped 0 bases and J dropped 7 bases, with 6 bases sitting between them. CDR3 residues: CASSLGSNTQYF. CDR3 in DNA: TGTGCCAGCAGCTTGGGATCGAATACGCAGTATTTT.

The J gene is TRBJ2-5, the V gene TRBV7-2; D is perhaps TRBD2 (6 bases). Germline CDR1 SGHTA, CDR2 FQGNSA. The CDR3 runs 13 residues. V gave up 5 bases and J gave up 5 bases, with 12 bases separating them. CDR3: CASSPGGPETQYF. The CDR3 DNA sequence: TGTGCCAGCAGCCCCGGGGGACCTGAGACCCAGTACTTC.

This clonotype was seen ten or more times. The chain joins TRBV13 to TRBJ1-1, with TRBD1 as a possible D gene (5 bases). Trimming took off 3 bases at V and 5 bases at J, with 7 bases between the two ends. The CDR3 extends over 12 amino acids. The germline V gene encodes CDR1 PRHDT and CDR2 FYEKMQ (reference sequence). The CDR3 spells CASSFQGTEAFF. The CDR3 DNA is TGTGCCAGCAGCTTCCAGGGAACTGAAGCTTTCTTT.

The chain is built from TRBV9 and TRBJ1-5; 10 bases line up with TRBD1. V was pared by 4 bases and J by 7 bases, with 8 bases of the junction left unmatched. Looked up from germline, CDR1 is SGDLS and CDR2 is YYNGEE. This CDR3 is built from 15 residues. In DNA form, the CDR3 reads TGTGCCAGCAGCCCCAACGGACAGGGGGGGCAGCCCCAGCATTTT. Protein: CASSPNGQGGQPQHF.

This clonotype was counted many times. The genes are TRBV5-4 and TRBJ2-2; either TRBD1 or TRBD2 may supply D (5 bases each). The germline V and J ends were trimmed by 5 bases and 0 bases, with 8 bases remaining between them. Germline V gene lookup returns CDR1 SGHNT and CDR2 YYREEE (reference sequence). The CDR3 sequence is 14 residues long. The CDR3 coding sequence is TGTGCCAGCAGGGGACGGCCGAACACCGGGGAGCTGTTTTTT. Protein: CASRGRPNTGELFF. Using reference TRBV5-4 and TRBJ2-2 for the parts outside the CDR3, the full variable domain is ETGVTQSPTHLIKTRGQQVTLRCSSQSGHNTVSWYQQALGQGPQFIFQYYREEENGRGNFPPRFSGLQFPNYSSELNVNALELDDSALYLCASRGRPNTGELFFGEGSRLTVL.

This clonotype was picked up a small number of times. V gene TRBV5-1 combines with J gene TRBJ2-3, with TRBD1 matching over 10 bases. This CDR3 is 16 amino acids long. With V trimmed by 0 bases and J by 4 bases, 5 bases remained unmatched. Looked up from germline, CDR1 is SGHRS and CDR2 is YFSETQ. The DNA for the CDR3 is TGCGCCAGCAGCTTGGCGACAGGGGGCCGCGCAGATACGCAGTATTTT. Protein product: CASSLATGGRADTQYF.

At least ten counts were recorded for this clonotype. CDR3 in amino acids: CASSFAEGQEAFF. The CDR3 DNA follows: TGTGCCAGCAGCTTCGCAGAGGGACAAGAAGCTTTCTTT. This sequence joins TRBV13 and TRBJ1-1, with a possible D match to TRBD1 (6 bases). Germline-derived CDR1 and CDR2 are PRHDT and FYEKMQ (reference sequence). The CDR3 contains 13 residues. V was pared by 3 bases and J by 8 bases, with 13 bases between. Full variable domain (remainder filled in from reference TRBV13 and TRBJ1-1): AAGVIQSPRHLIKEKRETATLKCYPIPRHDTVYWYQQGPGQDPQFLISFYEKMQSDKGSIPDRFSAQQFSDYHSELNMSSLELGDSALYFCASSFAEGQEAFFGQGTRLTVV.

This clonotype was counted between two and nine times. This sequence joins TRBV15 and TRBJ2-4; 10 positions match TRBD1. With V trimmed by 5 bases and J by 6 bases, 13 bases remained unmatched. CDR1 LNHNV and CDR2 YYDKDF come from the germline V gene (reference sequence). The CDR3 covers 17 residues. The DNA for the CDR3 is TGTGCCACCAGCTCAAAAGGGGGGGACAGGGGATCAAACATTCAGTACTTC. This translates into CATSSKGGDRGSNIQYF.

At least ten counts were recorded for this clonotype. The chain uses TRBV6-5 and TRBJ1-2; D gene uncertain. Germline V gives CDR1 MNHEY, CDR2 SVGAGI. The CDR3 totals 18 residues. The V gene lost 6 bases and the J gene lost 5 bases, with 28 bases spanning the gap. CDR3 nucleotides: TGTGCCAGCAGGTCCGGAATGATTGGTCGCAAAACCAGTTATGGCTACACCTTC. Translated: CASRSGMIGRKTSYGYTF.

In its sample, this clonotype was seen a few times. The genes are TRBV18 and TRBJ1-2, with D perhaps TRBD1 (6 bases). V was trimmed by 4 bases and J by 0 bases, leaving 18 bases between them. This CDR3 contains 17 residues. Per the germline V gene, CDR1 is KGHSH and CDR2 is LQKENI. CDR3 DNA: TGTGCCAGCTCACTTAATGACAGGCCCTCTCCTAACTATGGCTACACCTTC. The encoded protein is CASSLNDRPSPNYGYTF.

This clonotype was seen only a few times. This chain connects TRBV19 to TRBJ2-2; 13 bases are shared with TRBD2. CDR3 length: 16 amino acids. Germline assignment: CDR1 LNHDA and CDR2 SQIVND (reference sequence). V lost 7 bases to trimming and J lost 4 bases; unmatched junction nucleotides: 6. CDR3 sequence (DNA): TGTGCCAGTAAAGCGACTAGCGGGGGGCTCACCGGGGAGCTGTTTTTT. Its protein product is CASKATSGGLTGELFF.

V gene TRBV6-2 or TRBV6-3 combines with J gene TRBJ1-6; D not certain. CDR3 size: 17 residues. V was cut by 2 bases and J by 1 base, with 12 bases left in between. Germline V gives CDR1 MNHEY, CDR2 SVGEGT. Written as DNA, the CDR3 is TGTGCCAGCAGTTACAACCCCCATGGGTCCTATAATTCACCCCTCCACTTT. This codes for CASSYNPHGSYNSPLHF.

Details on this clonotype: A read error may be the cause here, since a much bigger clone is one base away. The chain joins TRBV6-2 or TRBV6-3 to TRBJ1-2, with D possibly matching TRBD1 (6 bases). The CDR3 has 16 residues. Germline V gene sequence: CDR1 MNHEY, CDR2 SVGEGT. The CDR3 protein is CASRNDRLATNYGYNF. In DNA, the CDR3 is TGTGCCAGCAGAAACGACAGGTTGGCGACTAACTATGGCTACAACTTC.

This clonotype was seen ten or more times. V is TRBV2 and J is TRBJ2-3; 9 nucleotides match TRBD1. The germline gives CDR1 SNHLY, CDR2 FYNNEI. This CDR3 is built from 15 residues. Trimming cost V 6 bases and J 2 bases; bases outside gene matches: 6. CDR3 sequence: CASRETGGNTDTQYF. The CDR3 DNA reads as TGTGCCAGCAGAGAGACAGGGGGTAACACAGATACGCAGTATTTT.

In regard to this clonotype: Since a much larger clone is just one base distant, this may be a read error. This is likely a read error, given that the CDR3 carries no conserved phenylalanine or tryptophan at its end. The chain couples TRBV6-6 to TRBJ1-2; D not certain. The CDR3 has 12 amino acids. The V end lost 0 bases, the J end lost 6 bases, and 5 bases lay between the germline ends. Germline V gene data show CDR1 as MNHNY and CDR2 as SVGAGI (reference sequence). This CDR3 is CASSYSNDGYTS. CDR3 coding DNA: TGTGCCAGCAGTTACTCGAACGATGGCTACACCTCC.

This clonotype was recorded at least ten times. The chain carries TRBV29-1 and TRBJ1-1, with D hard to call. Looked up from germline, CDR1 is SQVTM and CDR2 is ANQGSEA. The CDR3 spans 11 residues. Trimming took off 5 bases at V and 4 bases at J, with 8 bases between the two ends. CDR3 DNA: TGCAGCGTTCCTGGACCCACTGAAGCTTTCTTT. Its translation is CSVPGPTEAFF.

The J gene is TRBJ2-7, the V gene TRBV9; possibly TRBD2 for D (6 bases). The CDR3 length is 14 residues. Looked up from germline, CDR1 is SGDLS and CDR2 is YYNGEE. The V gene lost 0 bases and the J gene lost 2 bases, with 9 bases spanning the gap. CDR3 bases: TGTGCCAGCAGCGTAGGGGGGGAGCCCTACGAGCAGTACTTC. Encoded protein: CASSVGGEPYEQYF.